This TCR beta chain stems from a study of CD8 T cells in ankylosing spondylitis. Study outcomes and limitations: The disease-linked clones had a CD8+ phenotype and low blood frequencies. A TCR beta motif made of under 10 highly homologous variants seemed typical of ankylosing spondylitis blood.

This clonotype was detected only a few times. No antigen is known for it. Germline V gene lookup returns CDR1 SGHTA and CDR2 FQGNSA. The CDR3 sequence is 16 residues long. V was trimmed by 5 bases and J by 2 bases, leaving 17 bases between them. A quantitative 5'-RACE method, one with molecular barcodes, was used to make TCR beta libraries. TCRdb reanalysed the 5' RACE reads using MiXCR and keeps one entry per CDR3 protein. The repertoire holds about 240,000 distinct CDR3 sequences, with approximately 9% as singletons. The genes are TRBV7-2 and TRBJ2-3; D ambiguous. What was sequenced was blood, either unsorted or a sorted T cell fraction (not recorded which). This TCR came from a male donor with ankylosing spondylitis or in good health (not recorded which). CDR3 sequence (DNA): TGTGCCAGCAGCCCGGAGCTTACTCGTCCCACAGATACGCAGTATTTT. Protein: CASSPELTRPTDTQYF.